The clone carrying this T cell receptor (beta chain) was observed many times. This entry comes from a study of regulatory T cells in long-lasting Graves disease. Arm-PCR with iRepertoire HTBI primers amplified the CDR3 regions for these TCR beta libraries. MiXCR was run by TCRdb on the multiplex PCR reads, yielding one entry per CDR3 protein. The data contain around 330,000 distinct CDR3 sequences, about a sixth of them singletons. The junction had 5 bases not matched to a gene; V was cut back by 0 bases and J by 9 bases. Germline V gene sequence: CDR1 DFQATT, CDR2 SNEGSKA (reference sequence). The length of the CDR3 is 13 residues. As to time point: newly diagnosed GD, antithyroid drugs for less than 3 months. The TCR library was made from RNA extracted from PBMCs.

The genes are TRBV20-1 and TRBJ2-7; TRBD2 matches 10 bases. The sequence was obtained from a female donor with Graves disease. This specimen was peripheral blood mononuclear cells (PBMCs), taken at new diagnosis, from a patient treated with antithyroid drugs. The CDR3, as DNA: TGCAGTGCTAGAGATGGGCTAGCGGGAGTGCAGTACTTC. It specifies CSARDGLAGVQYF.